The 10 T cell receptor beta chains given below trace back to one sample, sequenced in a study of T cell responses to AZD1222 COVID-19 vaccine. The method was immunoSEQ multiplex PCR; TCRdb's version includes in-frame clones alone and lacks a portion of them. This table has some 130,000 clones, roughly 88% appearing once. The specimen was peripheral blood, collected 28 days after the second AZD1222 dose. All receptors come from an adult who received the AZD1222 COVID-19 vaccine.

The J gene is TRBJ1-1, the V gene TRBV5-6; D ambiguous. The germline gives CDR1 SGHDT, CDR2 YYEEEE. Between the trimmed V and J ends, which lost 4 bases and 8 bases, there was a span of 12 bases. This CDR3 has 12 amino acids. For the CDR3, the DNA is TGTGCCAGCAGCCGGACCGGGTTGGAAGCTTTCTTT. Translated, it gives CASSRTGLEAFF.

The CDR3, as DNA: TGTGCCAGCTCACCACCTTCCCCAGGGCTAGCTGGGGCCAACGTCCTGACTTTC. Translating gives CASSPPSPGLAGANVLTF. V and J are TRBV18 and TRBJ2-6; possibly TRBD1 for D (5 bases). From germline, CDR1 is KGHSH and CDR2 LQKENI. Trimming took off 0 bases at V and 2 bases at J, with 14 bases between the two ends. The CDR3 extends over 18 amino acids.

The chain uses TRBV7-7 and TRBJ2-7; D perhaps matches TRBD2 (5 bases). This CDR3 spans 12 amino acids. CDR1 is SSHAT, CDR2 FNYEAQ, per germline (reference sequence). The germline V and J ends were trimmed by 5 bases and 7 bases, with 12 bases remaining between them. CDR3 loop: CASSPPGEEQYF. The CDR3 region has the DNA TGTGCCAGCAGCCCTCCTGGGGAGGAGCAGTACTTC.

The rearrangement links TRBV29-1 to TRBJ2-3; 13 bases fit TRBD2. Per germline, CDR1 SQVTM and CDR2 ANQGSEA. This CDR3 region has 15 residues. J gave up 6 bases and V 4 bases, and 7 bases lay outside the gene matches. As DNA, the CDR3 is TGCAGCGTTGCCGGACTAGCGGGAGCGGGGGATACGCAGTATTTT. Translating gives CSVAGLAGAGDTQYF.

CDR3 sequence (DNA): TGCGCCAGCAGCCAAGCCCAGACAGGTCTTTATGGCTACACCTTC. It translates to CASSQAQTGLYGYTF. This rearrangement joins TRBV4-1 to TRBJ1-2; a possible D gene is TRBD1 (6 bases). The germline gives CDR1 MGHRA, CDR2 YSYEKL. V dropped 1 base and J dropped 5 bases, with 14 bases sitting between them. The CDR3 has 15 amino acids.

This rearrangement joins TRBV2 to TRBJ2-3; 9 bases fit TRBD1. The V gene end was trimmed by 5 bases and the J gene end by 7 bases; junction bases not matched to a gene: 7. The V gene's germline CDR1 is SNHLY and CDR2 FYNNEI. The CDR3 consists of 14 residues. The CDR3 bases are TGTGCCAGCAGTCCGGACAGGGGAGGGAATACGCAGTATTTT. It yields the protein CASSPDRGGNTQYF. The whole variable domain, remainder taken from reference TRBV2 and TRBJ2-3, is EPEVTQTPSHQVTQMGQEVILRCVPISNHLYFYWYRQILGQKVEFLVSFYNNEISEKSEIFDDQFSVERPDGSNFTLKIRSTKLEDSAMYFCASSPDRGGNTQYFGPGTRLTVL.

This chain connects TRBV2 to TRBJ2-7; perhaps TRBD1 as D (6 bases). V dropped 8 bases and J dropped 7 bases, with 21 bases sitting between them. This CDR3 has 14 residues. CDR1 SNHLY and CDR2 FYNNEI come from the germline V gene. CDR3 in amino acids: CASSRGQYQREQYF. The CDR3 nucleotides read TGTGCCAGCTCCAGGGGTCAGTACCAGAGAGAGCAGTACTTC.

This clone was seen a handful of times. V gene TRBV5-6 combines with J gene TRBJ2-1; 13 bases align to TRBD2. Germline CDR1 SGHDT, CDR2 YYEEEE. V gave up 4 bases and J gave up 7 bases; unmatched junction bases: 5. The length of the CDR3 is 15 residues. The CDR3 sequence is CASSVTSGRLNEQFF. CDR3 in DNA: TGTGCCAGCAGCGTGACTAGCGGGAGGCTGAATGAGCAGTTCTTC.

The chain carries TRBV5-4 and TRBJ2-1, with TRBD1 matching over 10 bases. The CDR3 consists of 15 residues. Germline CDR1 is SGHNT and CDR2 is YYREEE (reference sequence). The V segment lost 0 bases and the J segment 4 bases; nucleotides outside the gene matches: 1. The DNA for the CDR3 is TGTGCCAGCAGCTTGGCGGGACAGGGGTACAATGAGCAGTTCTTC. This codes for CASSLAGQGYNEQFF.

The V call is TRBV27, the J call TRBJ2-7; a possible D gene is TRBD1 (5 bases). Trimming took 2 bases from V and 0 from J, leaving 11 bases between them. The CDR3 runs to 15 residues. Per the germline V gene, CDR1 is MNHEY and CDR2 is SMNVEV (reference sequence). The CDR3 DNA sequence: TGTGCCAGCAGTTTAGAAAGGGGTGGCTCCTACGAGCAGTACTTC. Its translation: CASSLERGGSYEQYF.